The source of this TCR beta chain is a study of blood T cell repertoires in COVID-19. The assay was immunoSEQ multiplex PCR, and TCRdb's table has in-frame clones only and misses some. The table lists roughly 330,000 clones, about 82% of them singletons, with around 1.6% in the top ten. Germline values: CDR1 MNHEY, CDR2 SVGEGT. The V and J ends lost 6 bases and 7 bases, in that order; junction bases with no gene match: 12. CDR3 size: 15 residues. This rearrangement joins TRBV6-2 or TRBV6-3 to TRBJ2-1; TRBD2 agrees at 7 bases. The sequencing sample was made of peripheral blood. The sequence derives from a woman in her 50s with acute or convalescent COVID-19. The CDR3 DNA sequence: TGTGCCAGCAGCCAACGCGGGACTAACATGAATGAGCAGTTCTTC. Protein product: CASSQRGTNMNEQFF.